This T cell receptor (beta chain) comes out of a study of shared clonotypes between healthy human individuals. Study-level findings and limits: Estimated richness values were generally larger in naive subsets than in memory subsets.

TCRdb's table, derived via immunoSEQ multiplex PCR, lists solely in-frame clones and lacks some. The table lists 2 million to 3 million clones, 80% to 95% of them singletons, with 0.36% in the top ten. As for this clone: Antigen unknown. Other DNA sequences from this sample encode an identical CDR3 as well.

Trimming removed 3 bases at V and 2 bases at J, with 10 bases between. CDR1 and CDR2 from the germline V gene are KGHSH and LQKENI. The CDR3 covers 14 residues. This sequence joins TRBV18 and TRBJ2-5, with D perhaps matching TRBD1 or TRBD2 (5 bases each). Input material: naive CD4+ T cells from PBMCs. Subset: CD45RA+ positively selected. This sequence was found in a young man in good health. Some clones in this sample may be carry-over from other donors' samples. The CDR3 loop reads CASSPGTGQETQYF. CDR3 nucleotides: TGTGCCAGCTCACCCGGGACCGGACAAGAGACCCAGTACTTC. The full variable domain, in which reference TRBV18 and TRBJ2-5 provide the parts outside the CDR3, is NAGVMQNPRHLVRRRGQEARLRCSPMKGHSHVYWYRQLPEEGLKFMVYLQKENIIDESGMPKERFSAEFPKEGPSILRIQQVVRGDSAAYFCASSPGTGQETQYFGPGTRLLVL.